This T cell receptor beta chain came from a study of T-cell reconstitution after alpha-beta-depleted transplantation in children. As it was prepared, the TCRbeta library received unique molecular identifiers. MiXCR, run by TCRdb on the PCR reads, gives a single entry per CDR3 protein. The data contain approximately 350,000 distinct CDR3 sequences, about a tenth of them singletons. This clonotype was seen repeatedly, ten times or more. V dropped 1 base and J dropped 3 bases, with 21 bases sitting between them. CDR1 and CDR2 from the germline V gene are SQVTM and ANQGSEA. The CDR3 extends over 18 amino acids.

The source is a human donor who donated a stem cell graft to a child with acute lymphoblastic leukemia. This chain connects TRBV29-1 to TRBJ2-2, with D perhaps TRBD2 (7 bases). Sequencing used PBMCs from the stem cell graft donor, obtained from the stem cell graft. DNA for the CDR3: TGCAGCGTTGAAGGGAGGAGCTCGGGGGGCCCGTACACCGGGGAGCTGTTTTTT. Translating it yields CSVEGRSSGGPYTGELFF.